These T cell receptor beta chains were read from a single sample in a study of spatial heterogeneity in lung cancer. TCRdb re-analysed the 5' RACE reads in MiXCR, keeping a single row per CDR3 protein. Here the sample spans about 5,700 distinct CDR3 sequences, roughly 29% being singletons. Sequenced here: lung tumor tissue, sampled at surgery. The receptors here all came from a male donor with early-stage non-small cell lung cancer. Both conserved end residues are part of each CDR3. The D gene is left open where the match is weak. Rows may omit the clone size; those that give it use once, few, many or a size class.

CDR3: CASSLAGSYEQYF; DNA: TGTGCCAGCAGCTTGGCGGGGTCCTACGAGCAGTACTTC; size: -; V: TRBV7-2; J: TRBJ2-7; D: -
CDR3: CASSPGQGYQETQYF; DNA: TGTGCCAGCAGCCCCGGACAGGGCTACCAAGAGACCCAGTACTTC; size: -; V: TRBV11-2; J: TRBJ2-5; D: TRBD1
CDR3: CSVAEMYNEQFF; DNA: TGCAGCGTAGCGGAGATGTACAATGAGCAGTTCTTC; size: -; V: TRBV29-1; J: TRBJ2-1; D: -
CDR3: CSAIPGQYSYEQYF; DNA: TGCAGTGCTATCCCGGGACAGTACTCCTACGAGCAGTACTTC; size: many; V: TRBV20-1; J: TRBJ2-7; D: TRBD1
CDR3: CALPPVCEQFF; DNA: TGTGCCCTCCCCCCCGTGTGTGAGCAGTTCTTC; size: -; V: TRBV6-2/TRBV6-3; J: TRBJ2-1; D: -
CDR3: CSAPLQGADTQYF; DNA: TGCAGTGCCCCCCTGCAGGGGGCAGATACGCAGTATTTT; size: many; V: TRBV20-1; J: TRBJ2-3; D: TRBD1
CDR3: CASSQDTGRTYEQYF; DNA: TGCGCCAGCAGCCAAGATACGGGACGCACCTACGAGCAGTACTTC; size: many; V: TRBV4-1; J: TRBJ2-7; D: -
CDR3: CASSSRTSGTYEQYF; DNA: TGCGCCAGCAGCTCTAGGACTAGCGGAACCTACGAGCAGTACTTC; size: -; V: TRBV5-1; J: TRBJ2-7; D: TRBD2
CDR3: CASSPRPGQFRNNEQFF; DNA: TGTGCCAGCAGCCCTCGACCCGGACAGTTTCGGAACAATGAGCAGTTCTTC; size: -; V: TRBV11-2; J: TRBJ2-1; D: -
CDR3: CASSAGLNSYEQYF; DNA: TGTGCCAGCAGCGCAGGACTAAACTCCTACGAGCAGTACTTC; size: -; V: TRBV5-4; J: TRBJ2-7; D: -
CDR3: CASSSVGTGKPQHF; DNA: TGTGCCAGCAGTAGTGTAGGGACAGGGAAGCCCCAGCATTTT; size: few; V: TRBV7-2; J: TRBJ1-5; D: TRBD1
CDR3: CASSSVLASYEQYF; DNA: TGTGCCAGCAGTTCCGTACTAGCGAGCTACGAGCAGTACTTC; size: -; V: TRBV28; J: TRBJ2-7; D: TRBD2
CDR3: CSALPGQGNAKNIQYF; DNA: TGCAGTGCTCTCCCTGGACAGGGAAACGCCAAAAACATTCAGTACTTC; size: once; V: TRBV20-1; J: TRBJ2-4; D: TRBD1
CDR3: CASSVASSGPLSGANVLTF; DNA: TGTGCCAGCAGCGTAGCCTCCAGCGGGCCCCTCTCTGGGGCCAACGTCCTGACTTTC; size: medium-sized; V: TRBV9; J: TRBJ2-6; D: -
CDR3: CASSTPGQGRIDSPLHF; DNA: TGCGCCAGCAGTACCCCGGGACAGGGGCGAATCGATTCACCCCTCCACTTT; size: medium-sized; V: TRBV10-2; J: TRBJ1-6; D: TRBD1
CDR3: CASSSSGKVEQFF; DNA: TGTGCCAGCAGCTCCTCAGGGAAGGTGGAGCAGTTCTTC; size: once; V: TRBV9; J: TRBJ2-1; D: -
CDR3: CASRTRSSYEQYF; DNA: TGTGCCAGCCGGACGCGGAGCTCCTACGAGCAGTACTTC; size: few; V: TRBV7-9; J: TRBJ2-7; D: -
CDR3: CSTTDRGADTQYF; DNA: TGCAGCACAACCGACAGGGGAGCCGATACGCAGTATTTT; size: -; V: TRBV29-1; J: TRBJ2-3; D: TRBD1
CDR3: CASSFPGTSGSSYEQYF; DNA: TGTGCCAGCAGTTTTCCCGGGACTAGCGGGAGCTCCTACGAGCAGTACTTC; size: -; V: TRBV28; J: TRBJ2-7; D: TRBD2
CDR3: CASSLAGQREQFF; DNA: TGTGCCAGCAGCTTAGCGGGACAGAGGGAGCAGTTCTTC; size: -; V: TRBV7-2; J: TRBJ2-1; D: TRBD1
CDR3: CASSQEIDSGATYEQYF; DNA: TGCGCCAGCAGCCAAGAGATAGATAGCGGGGCCACCTACGAGCAGTACTTC; size: few; V: TRBV4-3; J: TRBJ2-7; D: TRBD2
CDR3: CASRETVTGELFF; DNA: TGTGCAAGCCGGGAGACGGTCACCGGGGAGCTGTTTTTT; size: many; V: TRBV5-4; J: TRBJ2-2; D: -
CDR3: CASSLGGITDTQYF; DNA: TGTGCCAGCAGCTTAGGCGGGATCACAGATACGCAGTATTTT; size: -; V: TRBV7-3; J: TRBJ2-3; D: -
CDR3: CASSPSTGAVAAYNEQFF; DNA: TGTGCCAGCAGTCCCTCCACGGGGGCAGTAGCGGCATACAATGAGCAGTTCTTC; size: large; V: TRBV12-3/TRBV12-4; J: TRBJ2-1; D: -
CDR3: CASSQDNRGSRNEQFF; DNA: TGTGCCAGCAGCCAAGATAACAGGGGGAGTAGGAATGAGCAGTTCTTC; size: -; V: TRBV14; J: TRBJ2-1; D: TRBD1
CDR3: CASSLQPTGSKNIQYF; DNA: TGTGCCAGCAGTTTACAGCCGACAGGGTCCAAAAACATTCAGTACTTC; size: -; V: TRBV12-3/TRBV12-4; J: TRBJ2-4; D: TRBD1
CDR3: CASSVAPAGGPRGNTDTQYF; DNA: TGTGCCAGCAGCGTAGCGCCAGCGGGAGGGCCGAGGGGGAACACAGATACGCAGTATTTT; size: -; V: TRBV9; J: TRBJ2-3; D: TRBD2